Included here is one TCR beta chain sequence, with context. Its antigen is unknown. Recently defined diagnostic criteria for definite or probable disease were fulfilled by Susac syndrome patients. TEMRA cells were FACS-enriched, while CD8+ and CD4+ T cells were negatively isolated. Reverse transcription used about 0.45 to 1 ug RNA and random hexamers. Across 54 Vbeta and 13 Jbeta, immunoSEQ multiplex PCR amplified TCR beta CDR3. TCRdb called the immunoSEQ multiplex PCR reads again in MiXCR, with one record for every CDR3 protein. The sample has about 200,000 distinct CDR3 sequences, about 91% seen once; the top ten hold around 0.085%. This sample was taken from a study of CD8 T cells in Susac syndrome. The study's findings and limits: CD4+ T cell repertoires in Susac syndrome lacked clonal expansion.

The sequenced sample consisted of CD4+ T cells from PBMCs. The receptor was isolated from a human donor with Susac syndrome.

CDR3 loop: CASTSGANVLTF. CDR3 nucleotide sequence: TGTGCCAGTACTTCTGGGGCCAACGTCCTGACTTTC. V gene TRBV19 combines with J gene TRBJ2-6; no clear D. The CDR3 is made up of 12 amino acids. Between the trimmed V and J ends, which lost 7 bases and 1 base, there was a span of 2 bases. Germline V gives CDR1 LNHDA, CDR2 SQIVND (reference sequence).